The T cell receptor beta chain described here comes from a study of T-cell reconstitution after alpha-beta-depleted transplantation in children. Unique molecular identifiers were incorporated when the TCRbeta library was constructed. MiXCR, applied by TCRdb to the PCR reads, yields one record per CDR3 protein. In the table there are about 260,000 distinct CDR3 sequences, 8.2% of which are singletons. Study-level results: High day-60 TCRbeta diversity in some patients came from surviving recipient T cells and thymic progenitors. Where alpha-beta T cells came from about two months after transplant was reportedly several hundred expanded graft clones. T cells produced anew were the main source of T-cell counts and diversity one year after transplant.

CDR3 length: 12 residues. Looked up from germline, CDR1 is MNHNS and CDR2 is SASEGT. Trimming cost V 8 bases and J 5 bases, with 10 bases left between them. This clonotype was seen many times. Antigen unknown. Material: PBMCs, mostly from graft donor cells, obtained 180 days after TCRalphabeta/CD19-depleted stem cell transplant. This TCR was recovered from a male patient younger than 18 who had a stem cell transplant for acute lymphoblastic leukemia, so the T cells may come from the graft donor. This chain links TRBV6-1 with TRBJ2-1; D remains unclear. The CDR3 region is CASLMANNEQFF. In DNA, the CDR3 is TGTGCCAGCCTCATGGCTAACAATGAGCAGTTCTTC.